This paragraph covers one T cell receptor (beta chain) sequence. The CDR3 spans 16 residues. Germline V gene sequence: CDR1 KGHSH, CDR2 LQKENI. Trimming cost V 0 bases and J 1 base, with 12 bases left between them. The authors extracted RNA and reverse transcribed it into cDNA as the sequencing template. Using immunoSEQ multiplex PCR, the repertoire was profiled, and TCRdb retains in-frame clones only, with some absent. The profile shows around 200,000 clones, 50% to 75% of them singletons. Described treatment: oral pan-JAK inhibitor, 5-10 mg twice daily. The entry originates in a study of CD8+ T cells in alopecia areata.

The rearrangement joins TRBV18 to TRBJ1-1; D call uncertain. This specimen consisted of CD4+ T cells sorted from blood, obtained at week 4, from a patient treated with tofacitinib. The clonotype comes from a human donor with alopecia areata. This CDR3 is CASSPPSGKRNTEAFF. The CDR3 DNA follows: TGTGCCAGCTCACCACCGTCAGGTAAAAGGAACACTGAAGCTTTCTTT.